This T cell receptor beta chain comes out of a study of T cells in Graves' hyperthyroidism and ophthalmopathy. Study-wide findings and caveats: Among thyroid clonotypes expanded above 0.001, most also appeared in blood.

RNA transcripts provided the source from which TCR beta CDR3 regions were amplified. HTBI primers drove first-round RT-PCR of the TCR CDR3. TCRdb recomputed calls from the multiplex PCR reads with MiXCR, one row per CDR3 protein. This table holds about 600,000 distinct CDR3 sequences, about a sixth found once. CDR1 and CDR2 (germline): SEHNR, FQNEAQ (reference sequence). The CDR3 loop spans 18 amino acids. Unmatched junction bases numbered 16, after V lost 4 bases and J lost 3 bases. This clonotype turned up a few times. The antigen is undetermined. Input material: blood. This TCR was recovered from a middle-aged woman with Graves' ophthalmopathy. V and J are TRBV7-9 and TRBJ1-1; the match to TRBD1 covers 8 bases. This CDR3 is CASSSFYSRTGTDTEAFF. The CDR3 DNA is TGTGCCAGCAGCTCCTTCTATTCCCGGACAGGGACTGACACTGAAGCTTTCTTT.